This T cell receptor beta chain was captured by sequencing in a study of Graves' ophthalmopathy and Graves' hyperthyroidism. On the study more broadly: Before any treatment was given, at initial diagnosis, peripheral blood was collected.

Orbital computed tomography, thyroid ultrasound, TRAb, serum thyroxine and clinical symptoms formed the basis of diagnosis. RNA transcripts were the source from which TCR beta CDR3 regions were amplified. Amplification began with first-round RT-PCR using HTBI primers, then second-round multiplex PCR was performed. Using its own MiXCR run on the multiplex PCR reads, TCRdb lists one record per CDR3 protein. In the table there are about 400,000 distinct CDR3 sequences, roughly 14% of which are singletons. This clonotype has at least ten counts. Sequencing was carried out using peripheral blood. The TCR originated in a woman aged 18-29 years with stable Graves' hyperthyroidism.

CDR3 nucleotide sequence: TGTGCCAGCCGAACAGGGGGCTGGAGCAATCAGCCCCAGCATTTT. This translates into CASRTGGWSNQPQHF. The chain is built from TRBV28 and TRBJ1-5, with 9 bases matching TRBD1. The CDR3 extends over 15 amino acids. Germline V gene data show CDR1 as MDHEN and CDR2 as SYDVKM. Trimming cost V 8 bases and J 1 base; bases outside gene matches: 6.